One sample yielded the 18 T cell receptor beta chains listed below, sequenced in a study of blood T cell repertoires in COVID-19 (dated by TCRdb to 2020 to 2022). Library generation was performed with the immunoSEQ multiplex PCR assay. The source is immuneACCESS, and TCRdb retained only in-frame sequences with V and J called. Part of the clones is not carried over; for the studies checked, unresolved V genes explain less than half of this, and the remainder is unexplained. Within this sample are approximately 260,000 clones, with approximately 88% of them counted one time only. Of the sample, over 1% is held by the ten largest clones. The sample was PBMCs or T cells enriched from blood (not recorded which). Source of these receptors: a woman aged 40 to 50 with acute COVID-19.

The chain carries TRBV24-1 and TRBJ2-3; 9 bases map to TRBD1. The junction had 14 bases not matched to a gene; V was cut back by 5 bases and J by 0 bases. This CDR3 spans 19 amino acids. The germline CDR1 and CDR2 sequences are KGHDR and SFDVKD. Written as DNA, the CDR3 is TGTGCCACCAGTGCTACCGACAGGGGGGGGAGGATAAGCACAGATACGCAGTATTTT. Translated: CATSATDRGGRISTDTQYF.

In this sample, this clone turned up a few times. The chain employs TRBV2 and TRBJ1-2; D remains ambiguous. The CDR3 covers 13 residues. Trimming stripped 1 base from V and 2 bases from J, with 5 bases between. Germline V gives CDR1 SNHLY, CDR2 FYNNEI. The chain's CDR3 is CASSEVQNYGYTF. CDR3 nucleotide sequence: TGTGCCAGCAGTGAAGTCCAGAACTATGGCTACACCTTC.

J is TRBJ1-2 and V is TRBV4-1, with D hard to call. The length of the CDR3 is 14 residues. Germline assignment: CDR1 MGHRA and CDR2 YSYEKL. Deletions cut 3 bases from V and 5 bases from J, with 13 bases between. The CDR3 bases are TGCGCCAGCAGCCAGAGCAGGAATGGATATGGCTACACCTTC. This translates into CASSQSRNGYGYTF.

The chain joins TRBV5-4 to TRBJ2-3; 10 nucleotides align to TRBD1. Trimming cost V 4 bases and J 3 bases; bases outside gene matches: 8. CDR3 length: 16 amino acids. The germline CDR1 and CDR2 sequences are SGHNT and YYREEE (reference sequence). The CDR3 DNA reads as TGTGCCAGCAGCCCCACCGGGACAGGGGTTACAGATACGCAGTATTTT. It yields the protein CASSPTGTGVTDTQYF.

Here the CDR3 reads CASTDPLGDPITEAFF. In DNA form, the CDR3 reads TGTGCCAGCACCGACCCATTGGGAGACCCTATCACTGAAGCTTTCTTT. This rearrangement joins TRBV28 to TRBJ1-1; D uncertain. V lost 7 bases and J 4 bases, leaving 22 bases between the germline ends. The length of the CDR3 is 16 residues. Looked up from germline, CDR1 is MDHEN and CDR2 is SYDVKM.

The chain carries TRBV5-4 and TRBJ2-1; possibly TRBD1 for D (5 bases). The CDR3 is 17 amino acids. Germline V lookup: CDR1 SGHNT, CDR2 YYREEE (reference sequence). V dropped 4 bases and J dropped 0 bases, with 17 bases sitting between them. The CDR3 is CASSPLGVESSYNEQFF. CDR3 in DNA: TGTGCCAGCAGCCCTCTAGGGGTGGAGAGCTCCTACAATGAGCAGTTCTTC.

This sequence joins TRBV7-9 and TRBJ1-1; D gene uncertain. The V and J ends lost 3 bases and 3 bases respectively, with 5 bases between them. Germline V gene sequence: CDR1 SEHNR, CDR2 FQNEAQ (reference sequence). This CDR3 spans 12 amino acids. CDR3 loop: CASSLYDTEAFF. CDR3 in DNA: TGTGCCAGCAGCTTGTATGACACTGAAGCTTTCTTT.

The CDR3 region has the DNA TGTGCCAGCAGTGGACAGGCTCGGGACACTGAAGCTTTCTTT. It specifies CASSGQARDTEAFF. The chain links TRBV2 to TRBJ1-1; a possible D gene is TRBD1 (6 bases). CDR3 size: 14 residues. CDR1 and CDR2 from the germline V gene are SNHLY and FYNNEI. The ends were cut back, 4 bases at V and 3 bases at J, with 12 bases in the middle.

The chain has TRBV12-3 or TRBV12-4 and TRBJ1-3, with D unclear. V was pared by 5 bases and J by 7 bases, with 6 bases between. The CDR3 loop spans 11 amino acids. CDR3 nucleotide sequence: TGTGCCAGCAGTCCCTCTAACACCATATATTTT. It is translated as CASSPSNTIYF.

The chain couples TRBV6-2 or TRBV6-3 to TRBJ1-1, with unresolved D. The CDR3 is 13 amino acids. Germline values: CDR1 MNHEY, CDR2 SVGEGT. Trimming shortened V by 6 bases and J by 0 bases, and 8 bases separated the two germline ends. Written as DNA, the CDR3 is TGTGCCAGCAGCCCTAGCGTGAACACTGAAGCTTTCTTT. It specifies CASSPSVNTEAFF.

J is TRBJ2-7 and V is TRBV19; unclear D gene. There are 14 residues in the CDR3. V lost 4 bases and J 2 bases, leaving 12 bases between the germline ends. CDR1 LNHDA and CDR2 SQIVND come from the germline V gene (reference sequence). The CDR3 DNA is TGTGCCAGTAGTAACCCGGGTCGGACCTACGAGCAGTACTTC. This codes for CASSNPGRTYEQYF.

The rearrangement links TRBV4-2 to TRBJ2-7; 7 nucleotides line up with TRBD2. This CDR3 is built from 16 residues. V shed 0 bases, J shed 1 base, and the junction held 6 bases outside the gene matches. Germline V lookup: CDR1 LGHNA, CDR2 YNFKEQ. The CDR3 DNA follows: TGTGCCAGCAGCCAAGATGCCAGCGGGACTTCCTACGAGCAGTACTTC. This codes for CASSQDASGTSYEQYF.

V usage is TRBV28 and J usage is TRBJ2-1; 8 nucleotides align to TRBD1. V lost 8 bases to trimming and J lost 7 bases; unmatched junction nucleotides: 7. The CDR3 spans 13 residues. CDR1 is MDHEN, CDR2 SYDVKM, per germline. The CDR3 loop is CASARGRLNEQFF. As DNA, the CDR3 is TGTGCCAGCGCCAGGGGGCGTTTGAATGAGCAGTTCTTC.

This sequence joins TRBV5-1 and TRBJ2-1; 7 nucleotides match TRBD2. The V gene's germline CDR1 is SGHRS and CDR2 YFSETQ. This CDR3 region has 13 residues. V shed 8 bases, J shed 4 bases, and the junction held 6 bases outside the gene matches. The CDR3 is CASRGLPYNEQFF. The CDR3 DNA reads TGCGCCAGTAGGGGACTACCGTACAATGAGCAGTTCTTC.

The chain links TRBV5-4 to TRBJ2-3; 9 bases match TRBD1. The CDR3 length is 15 residues. The ends lost 1 base at V and 3 bases at J; junction bases unmatched: 3. Germline V gene sequence: CDR1 SGHNT, CDR2 YYREEE (reference sequence). The CDR3 protein is CASSLLGQGTDTQYF. The CDR3 bases are TGTGCCAGCAGCTTGTTGGGACAGGGAACAGATACGCAGTATTTT.

V gene TRBV18 combines with J gene TRBJ1-1, with D possibly TRBD1 on 6 matching bases. The CDR3 runs to 12 residues. Germline values: CDR1 KGHSH, CDR2 LQKENI. V lost 5 bases to trimming and J lost 9 bases, with 13 bases between them. CDR3 region: CASSEPGQKAFF. CDR3 in DNA: TGTGCCAGCTCAGAACCGGGACAAAAAGCTTTCTTT.

The chain joins TRBV12-3 or TRBV12-4 to TRBJ1-4; D unclear. The ends were cut back, 6 bases at V and 4 bases at J, with 6 bases in the middle. The CDR3 length is 12 residues. CDR3 loop: CASRPSNEKLFF. The DNA of the CDR3 is TGTGCCAGCAGGCCTAGTAATGAAAAACTGTTTTTT.

The chain couples TRBV2 to TRBJ2-4; 16 nucleotides match TRBD2. The CDR3 covers 20 residues. V was pared by 6 bases and J by 1 base, with 12 bases of the junction left unmatched. Germline CDR1 and CDR2: SNHLY and FYNNEI. This CDR3 is CASRTTGTSGRGPAKNIQYF. DNA of the CDR3: TGTGCCAGCAGGACCACCGGGACTAGCGGGAGGGGTCCGGCCAAAAACATTCAGTACTTC.